The next 14 T cell receptor beta chains were all read from a single sample in a study of blood T cell repertoires in COVID-19. Only in-frame clones appear in the TCRdb table, and some are missing; sequencing was by immunoSEQ multiplex PCR. The table includes approximately 160,000 clones, roughly 80% detected once. The sample consisted of peripheral blood. All receptors come from a man aged 60 to 69 with acute or convalescent COVID-19.

The chain carries TRBV24-1 and TRBJ2-1; 8 nucleotides agree with TRBD1. CDR1 is KGHDR, CDR2 SFDVKD, per germline. The CDR3 is 17 residues long. The J segment lost 5 bases and the V segment lost 3 bases, leaving 11 bases of the junction unmatched. CDR3 loop: CATSDPTGTGANNEQFF. CDR3 bases: TGTGCCACCAGTGATCCCACCGGGACAGGAGCTAACAATGAGCAGTTCTTC.

This chain's CDR3 is CASRAFEEGEQFF. Written as DNA, the CDR3 is TGTGCCAGCAGAGCGTTTGAGGAGGGGGAGCAGTTCTTC. The chain is built from TRBV2 and TRBJ2-1, with a possible D match to TRBD2 (6 bases). Trimming removed 6 bases at V and 10 bases at J, with 16 bases between. The CDR3 sequence is 13 residues long. Germline CDR1 is SNHLY and CDR2 is FYNNEI.

In its sample, this clone was seen many times. This chain joins TRBV19 and TRBJ1-6, with a tentative D call TRBD1 (6 bases). V lost 5 bases and J 9 bases, leaving 14 bases between the germline ends. There are 14 residues in the CDR3. Germline CDR1 LNHDA, CDR2 SQIVND (reference sequence). CDR3 region: CASSWYREGSPLHF. In DNA form, the CDR3 reads TGTGCCAGTAGTTGGTACAGGGAGGGTTCACCCCTCCACTTT.

The chain employs TRBV11-2 and TRBJ1-1; no reliable D call. V gave up 1 base and J gave up 0 bases, with 9 bases separating them. The CDR3 spans 15 residues. Germline CDR1 is SGHAT and CDR2 is FQNNGV. The CDR3 sequence is CASSLVASLNTEAFF. CDR3 DNA sequence: TGTGCCAGCAGCTTAGTGGCCTCGCTGAACACTGAAGCTTTCTTT.

J is TRBJ2-7 and V is TRBV9, with TRBD1 matching 9 bases. This CDR3 is 15 amino acids long. The trim removed 0 bases at V and 4 bases at J, leaving 5 bases unmatched. Germline CDR1 is SGDLS and CDR2 is YYNGEE. The CDR3 reads CASSVAGTGSYEQYF. DNA of the CDR3: TGTGCCAGCAGCGTAGCCGGGACAGGGTCTTACGAGCAGTACTTC. Full variable domain (rest looked up from reference TRBV9 and TRBJ2-7): DSGVTQTPKHLITATGQRVTLRCSPRSGDLSVYWYQQSLDQGLQFLIQYYNGEERAKGNILERFSAQQFPDLHSELNLSSLELGDSALYFCASSVAGTGSYEQYFGPGTRLTVT.

This clone was counted a few times. This rearrangement joins TRBV18 to TRBJ1-5; 8 bases align to TRBD1. Germline lookup yields CDR1 KGHSH and CDR2 LQKENI. The CDR3 has 14 amino acids. The V and J ends lost 1 base and 7 bases, in that order; junction bases with no gene match: 3. The CDR3 DNA sequence: TGTGCCAGCTCACCACGGACAGGGAACCAGCCCCAGCATTTT. It translates to CASSPRTGNQPQHF. Supplemented by reference TRBV18 and TRBJ1-5, the full variable domain reads NAGVMQNPRHLVRRRGQEARLRCSPMKGHSHVYWYRQLPEEGLKFMVYLQKENIIDESGMPKERFSAEFPKEGPSILRIQQVVRGDSAAYFCASSPRTGNQPQHFGDGTRLSIL.

This clone has more than one count but fewer than ten. The chain links TRBV30 to TRBJ2-7, with D perhaps matching TRBD1 (5 bases). CDR1 and CDR2 from the germline V gene are GTSNPN and SVGIG (reference sequence). This CDR3 spans 12 amino acids. Trimming removed 5 bases at V and 6 bases at J, with 14 bases between. The CDR3 loop reads CAWGRGPGEQYF. The DNA of the CDR3 is TGTGCCTGGGGAAGGGGCCCGGGCGAGCAGTACTTC.

Note on this clone: The identical CDR3 is also encoded by other nucleotide sequences in the sample. The V and J genes are TRBV7-2 and TRBJ1-2; tentative D call: TRBD1 (6 bases). This CDR3 spans 16 amino acids. Germline CDR1 SGHTA, CDR2 FQGNSA. Between the trimmed V and J ends, which lost 3 bases and 0 bases, there was a span of 14 bases. This CDR3 is CASSLGGRNPNYGYTF. The CDR3, as DNA: TGTGCCAGCAGCTTGGGGGGGCGGAACCCTAACTATGGCTACACCTTC.

This chain uses TRBV6-5 with TRBJ2-5; 8 nucleotides agree with TRBD2. The CDR3 length is 13 residues. Germline V gene sequence: CDR1 MNHEY, CDR2 SVGAGI. The V segment lost 4 bases and the J segment 3 bases; nucleotides outside the gene matches: 1. The CDR3 loop reads CASSFGGEETQYF. CDR3 bases: TGTGCCAGCAGTTTCGGGGGGGAAGAGACCCAGTACTTC.

The V gene is TRBV7-9, the J gene TRBJ1-1, with 7 bases matching TRBD1. Germline V gene data show CDR1 as SEHNR and CDR2 as FQNEAQ (reference sequence). The CDR3 is made up of 13 amino acids. Trimming took 7 bases from V and 3 from J; bases not matched to a gene: 5. CDR3 region: CASNDREYTEAFF. DNA for the CDR3: TGTGCCAGCAATGACAGGGAGTACACTGAAGCTTTCTTT.

The V gene is TRBV24-1, the J gene TRBJ2-3, with a weak D call TRBD1 (7 bases). Per germline, CDR1 KGHDR and CDR2 SFDVKD. Trimming pared 9 bases from V and 2 bases from J, leaving 14 bases between. This CDR3 comprises 14 residues. The CDR3 DNA sequence: TGTGCCACCGGGCAGGGGGGACCCACAGATACGCAGTATTTT. Translation gives CATGQGGPTDTQYF.

CDR3 DNA sequence: TGTGCCAGCAGCTGGCGGACAGGGAACGTACCCAAAAACATTCAGTACTTC. It translates to CASSWRTGNVPKNIQYF. This sequence joins TRBV5-6 and TRBJ2-4; TRBD1 matches 8 bases. This CDR3 has 17 amino acids. Germline lookup yields CDR1 SGHDT and CDR2 YYEEEE. Losses at the gene ends were 3 bases for V and 2 bases for J; bases not matched to a gene: 10.

V usage is TRBV7-9 and J usage is TRBJ1-2; D gene unclear. This CDR3 has 14 amino acids. V dropped 1 base and J dropped 8 bases, with 14 bases sitting between them. CDR1 is SEHNR, CDR2 FQNEAQ, per germline (reference sequence). CDR3 in amino acids: CASSLEHLPRGYTF. For the CDR3, the DNA is TGTGCCAGCAGCTTAGAACACCTCCCCCGAGGCTACACCTTC.

The chain employs TRBV30 and TRBJ1-2; D perhaps matches TRBD1 (5 bases). The CDR3 loop spans 15 amino acids. Per the germline V gene, CDR1 is GTSNPN and CDR2 is SVGIG (reference sequence). With 3 bases removed from V and 4 bases from J, the gap between germline ends came to 18 bases. This CDR3 reads CAWRLSGQGGYGYTF. In DNA form, the CDR3 reads TGTGCCTGGAGGCTAAGTGGGCAGGGAGGCTATGGCTACACCTTC. Supplemented by reference TRBV30 and TRBJ1-2, the full variable domain reads SQTIHQWPATLVQPVGSPLSLECTVEGTSNPNLYWYRQAAGRGLQLLFYSVGIGQISSEVPQNLSASRPQDRQFILSSKKLLLSDSGFYLCAWRLSGQGGYGYTFGSGTRLTVV.